This paragraph covers one T cell receptor (beta chain) sequence. Other DNA sequences within the sample encode an identical CDR3. These data originate in a study of control samples from healthy donors and cancer patients. TCRdb's copy holds only in-frame clones and misses some; the assay was immunoSEQ multiplex PCR. This repertoire shows 350,000 to 450,000 clones, around nine tenths found once; its top ten account for over 5.5%. Material for sequencing was PBMCs. This clonotype was sampled from a middle-aged man with head and neck cancer.

The CDR3 protein is CASSSPGPYEQYF. CDR3 nucleotide sequence: TGTGCCAGCAGTTCCCCAGGACCCTACGAGCAGTACTTC. V is TRBV28 and J is TRBJ2-7; D remains ambiguous. The length of the CDR3 is 13 residues. Germline V CDR1 and CDR2: MDHEN, SYDVKM. Trimming removed 4 bases from V and 2 bases from J, with 9 bases in between.